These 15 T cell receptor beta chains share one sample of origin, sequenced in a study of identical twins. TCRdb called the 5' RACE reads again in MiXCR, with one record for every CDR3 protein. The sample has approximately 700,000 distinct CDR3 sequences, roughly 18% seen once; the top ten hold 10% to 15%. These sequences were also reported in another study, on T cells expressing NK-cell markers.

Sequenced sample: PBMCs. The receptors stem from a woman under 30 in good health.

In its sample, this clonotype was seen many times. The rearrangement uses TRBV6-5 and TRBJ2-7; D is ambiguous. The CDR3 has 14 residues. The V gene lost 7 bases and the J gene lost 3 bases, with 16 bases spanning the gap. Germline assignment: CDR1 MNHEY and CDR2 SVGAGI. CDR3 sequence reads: CASKLGPEYYEQYF. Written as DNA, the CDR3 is TGTGCCAGCAAGTTGGGCCCTGAATACTACGAGCAGTACTTC.

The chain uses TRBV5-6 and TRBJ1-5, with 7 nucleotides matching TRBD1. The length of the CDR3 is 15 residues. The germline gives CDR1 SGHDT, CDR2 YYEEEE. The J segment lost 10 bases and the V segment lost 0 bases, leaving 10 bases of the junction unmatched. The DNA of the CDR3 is TGTGCCAGCAGCTTGGAGGGACAGAGGTCCCAACCCCAGCATTTT. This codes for CASSLEGQRSQPQHF.

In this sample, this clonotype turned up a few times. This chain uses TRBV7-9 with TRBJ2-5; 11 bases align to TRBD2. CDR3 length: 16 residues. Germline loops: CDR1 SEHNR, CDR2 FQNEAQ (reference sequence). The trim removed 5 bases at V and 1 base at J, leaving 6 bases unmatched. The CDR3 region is CASSIPLAGAQETQYF. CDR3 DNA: TGTGCCAGCAGCATACCACTAGCGGGGGCCCAAGAGACCCAGTACTTC.

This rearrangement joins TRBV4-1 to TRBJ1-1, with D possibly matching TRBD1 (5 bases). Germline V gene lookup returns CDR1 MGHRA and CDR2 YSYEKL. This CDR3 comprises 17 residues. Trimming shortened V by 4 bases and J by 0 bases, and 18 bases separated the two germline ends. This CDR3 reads CASSRRGEEEMNTEAFF. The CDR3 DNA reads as TGCGCCAGCAGCCGTCGAGGGGAGGAGGAGATGAACACTGAAGCTTTCTTT.

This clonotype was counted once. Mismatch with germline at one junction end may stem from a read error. CDR3 in amino acids: CASSQVELARDRLTF. The CDR3 coding sequence is TGTGCCAGCAGCCAAGTCGAACTCGCTCGGGACAGGCTTACCTTC. V usage is TRBV3-1 and J usage is TRBJ2-7; TRBD1 agrees at 8 bases. The CDR3 loop spans 15 amino acids. In germline, CDR1 is LGHDT, CDR2 YNNKEL (reference sequence).

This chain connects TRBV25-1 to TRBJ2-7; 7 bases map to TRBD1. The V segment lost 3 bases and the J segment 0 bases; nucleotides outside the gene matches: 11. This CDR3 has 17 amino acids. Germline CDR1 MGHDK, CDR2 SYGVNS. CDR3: CASSDRPTGPSSYEQYF. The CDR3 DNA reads TGTGCCAGCAGTGATCGCCCGACAGGGCCGAGCTCCTACGAGCAGTACTTC.

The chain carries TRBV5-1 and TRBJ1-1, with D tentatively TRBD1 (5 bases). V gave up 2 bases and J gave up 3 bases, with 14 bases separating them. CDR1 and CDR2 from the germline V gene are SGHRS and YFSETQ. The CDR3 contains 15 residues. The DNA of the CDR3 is TGCGCCAGCAGCTTCCCCCTTTCGGGGGACACTGAAGCTTTCTTT. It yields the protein CASSFPLSGDTEAFF.

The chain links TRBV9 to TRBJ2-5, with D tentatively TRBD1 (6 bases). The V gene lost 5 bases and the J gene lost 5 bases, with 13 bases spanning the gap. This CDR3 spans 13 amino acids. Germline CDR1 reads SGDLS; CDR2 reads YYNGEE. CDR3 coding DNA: TGTGCCAGCAGTCACAGGGAATCGGAGACCCAGTACTTC. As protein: CASSHRESETQYF.

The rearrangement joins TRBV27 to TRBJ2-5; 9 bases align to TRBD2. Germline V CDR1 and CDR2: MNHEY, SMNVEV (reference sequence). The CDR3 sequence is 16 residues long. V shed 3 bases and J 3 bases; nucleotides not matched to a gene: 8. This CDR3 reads CASSFEGGGAKETQYF. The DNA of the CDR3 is TGTGCCAGCAGTTTTGAAGGCGGGGGGGCAAAAGAGACCCAGTACTTC.

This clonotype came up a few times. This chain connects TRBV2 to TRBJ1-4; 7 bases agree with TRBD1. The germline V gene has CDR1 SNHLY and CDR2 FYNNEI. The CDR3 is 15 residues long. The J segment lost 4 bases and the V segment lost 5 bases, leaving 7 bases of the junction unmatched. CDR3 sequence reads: CASSLPGQSNEKLFF. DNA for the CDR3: TGTGCCAGCAGTCTACCGGGACAGAGTAATGAAAAACTGTTTTTT.

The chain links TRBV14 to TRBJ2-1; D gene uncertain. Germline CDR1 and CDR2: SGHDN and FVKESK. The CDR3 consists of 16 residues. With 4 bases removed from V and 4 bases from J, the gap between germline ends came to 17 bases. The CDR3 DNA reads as TGTGCCAGCAGCCGCCTAAACTCCGGACCTTACAATGAGCAGTTCTTC. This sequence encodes CASSRLNSGPYNEQFF. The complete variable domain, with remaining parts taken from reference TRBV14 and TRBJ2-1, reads EAGVTQFPSHSVIEKGQTVTLRCDPISGHDNLYWYRRVMGKEIKFLLHFVKESKQDESGMPNNRFLAERTGGTYSTLKVQPAELEDSGVYFCASSRLNSGPYNEQFFGPGTRLTVL.

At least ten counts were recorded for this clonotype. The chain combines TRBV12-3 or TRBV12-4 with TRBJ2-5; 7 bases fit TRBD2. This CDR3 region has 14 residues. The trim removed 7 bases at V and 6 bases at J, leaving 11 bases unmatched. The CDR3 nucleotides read TGTGCCAGCAACCCAACGGCGGGGGTAAAGACCCAGTACTTC. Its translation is CASNPTAGVKTQYF.

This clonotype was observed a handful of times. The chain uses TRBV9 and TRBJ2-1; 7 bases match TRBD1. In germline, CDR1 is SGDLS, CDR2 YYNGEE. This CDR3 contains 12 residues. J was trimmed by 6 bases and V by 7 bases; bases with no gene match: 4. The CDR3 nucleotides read TGTGCCAGCGGGACAGAACCCAATGAGCAGTTCTTC. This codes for CASGTEPNEQFF.

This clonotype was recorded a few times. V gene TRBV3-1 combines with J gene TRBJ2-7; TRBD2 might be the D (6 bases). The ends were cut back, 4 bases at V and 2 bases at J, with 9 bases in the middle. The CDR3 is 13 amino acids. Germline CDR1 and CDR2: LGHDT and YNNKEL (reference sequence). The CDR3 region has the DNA TGTGCCAGCAGCCTGCTAGCGACCTACGAGCAGTACTTC. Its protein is CASSLLATYEQYF.

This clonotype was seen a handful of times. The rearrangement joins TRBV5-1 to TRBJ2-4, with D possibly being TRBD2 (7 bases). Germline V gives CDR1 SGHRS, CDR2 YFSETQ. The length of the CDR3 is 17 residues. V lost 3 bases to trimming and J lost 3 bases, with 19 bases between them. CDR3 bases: TGCGCCAGCAGCTGGGGGCCCGGGGGGAGTGGCAAAAACATTCAGTACTTC. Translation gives CASSWGPGGSGKNIQYF.